This T cell receptor (beta chain) was sequenced for a study of blood T cell repertoires in COVID-19. Study-wide background: T cells, B-cell-depleted T cells, or PBMCs supplied cDNA or gDNA.

In the study's own analysis: It was from reference gene primer amplification that nucleated cell counts were estimated. Data came from immunoSEQ multiplex PCR; TCRdb stores just in-frame clones and leaves some out. The DNA was the basis for D and trimming; V, J and clone size are from that table. The sample records about 140,000 clones, roughly 86% being singletons. Material: peripheral blood. This receptor was taken from a human donor in a cohort sampled during active COVID-19.

The CDR3: CASSQDPDRLNTGELFF. In nucleotides, the CDR3 is TGTGCCAGCAGCCAAGACCCGGACAGATTGAACACCGGGGAGCTGTTTTTT. This chain connects TRBV3-1 (or the pseudogene TRBV3-2) to TRBJ2-2; TRBD1 is a possible D gene (6 bases). Trimming shortened V by 0 bases and J by 1 base, and 12 bases separated the two germline ends. The CDR3 has 17 residues. In germline, CDR1 is LGHDT, CDR2 YNNKEL (reference sequence).